The 23 T cell receptor beta chains in this list originate from one sample, sequenced in a study of T cells in Graves' hyperthyroidism and ophthalmopathy. TCR beta CDR3 regions were amplified from RNA transcripts. HTBI primers were the set used in a first-round RT-PCR of the TCR CDR3. Each CDR3 protein gets one entry after TCRdb re-called the multiplex PCR reads with MiXCR. The repertoire holds 490,000 or so distinct CDR3 sequences, with roughly 21% as singletons. The sequenced sample consisted of blood. The receptors originated from a man in his forties with Graves' ophthalmopathy.

The chain employs TRBV11-2 and TRBJ2-5; TRBD2 might be the D (6 bases). Germline lookup yields CDR1 SGHAT and CDR2 FQNNGV. This CDR3 comprises 17 residues. Trimming took 5 bases from V and 5 from J, leaving 24 bases between them. The CDR3 coding sequence is TGTGCCAGCAGCATGCCAACAGAGTGGGGGAGGAGGGAGACCCAGTACTTC. Protein product: CASSMPTEWGRRETQYF. Combining the CDR3 with reference TRBV11-2 and TRBJ2-5 gives the whole variable domain EAGVAQSPRYKIIEKRQSVAFWCNPISGHATLYWYQQILGQGPKLLIQFQNNGVVDDSQLPKDRFSAERLKGVDSTLKIQPAKLEDSAVYLCASSMPTEWGRRETQYFGPGTRLLVL.

The chain is built from TRBV5-1 and TRBJ1-1; the D gene is possibly TRBD1 (5 bases). Trimming removed 4 bases from V and 3 bases from J, with 25 bases in between. Per germline, CDR1 SGHRS and CDR2 YFSETQ. CDR3 length: 18 amino acids. In nucleotides, the CDR3 is TGCGCCAGCAGCATGTTGGCCCGGGACTATCAAATCTACACTGAAGCTTTCTTT. Translated: CASSMLARDYQIYTEAFF. The entire variable domain, with the rest obtained from reference TRBV5-1 and TRBJ1-1, is as follows: KAGVTQTPRYLIKTRGQQVTLSCSPISGHRSVSWYQQTPGQGLQFLFEYFSETQRNKGNFPGRFSGRQFSNSRSEMNVSTLELGDSALYLCASSMLARDYQIYTEAFFGQGTRLTVV.

The chain recombines TRBV13 with TRBJ2-1; 10 positions agree with TRBD2. Per the germline V gene, CDR1 is PRHDT and CDR2 is FYEKMQ (reference sequence). V lost 4 bases and J lost 7; bases outside the gene matches: 10. This CDR3 has 16 residues. The CDR3 reads CASSSLSSGSRNEQFF. The CDR3 bases are TGTGCCAGCAGCTCACTTTCTAGCGGGAGTAGGAATGAGCAGTTCTTC.

This sequence joins TRBV27 and TRBJ2-1; tentative D call: TRBD2 (6 bases). Trimming left V 3 bases short and J 4 bases short, with 22 bases between. The CDR3 has 18 amino acids. From germline, CDR1 is MNHEY and CDR2 SMNVEV (reference sequence). The CDR3 region is CASSFSWEAGGQYNEQFF. The CDR3 DNA is TGTGCCAGCAGTTTCTCCTGGGAGGCCGGAGGACAATACAATGAGCAGTTCTTC.

This clonotype was observed at least ten times. The rearrangement uses TRBV20-1 and TRBJ2-1; 7 bases are a match to TRBD2. This CDR3 contains 15 residues. Trimming cost V 1 base and J 2 bases; bases outside gene matches: 5. Germline V CDR1 and CDR2: DFQATT, SNEGSKA (reference sequence). The CDR3 spells CSARGGDYAYNEQFF. CDR3 DNA sequence: TGCAGTGCTAGAGGGGGGGACTACGCCTACAATGAGCAGTTCTTC.

In this sample, this clonotype turned up a few times. The chain recombines TRBV5-1 with TRBJ1-4; D not resolved. Looked up from germline, CDR1 is SGHRS and CDR2 is YFSETQ. The V and J ends lost 0 bases and 1 base respectively, with 13 bases between them. The CDR3 has 17 amino acids. This CDR3 is CASSLEGRKGTNEKLFF. In nucleotides, the CDR3 is TGCGCCAGCAGCTTGGAAGGGAGGAAAGGAACTAATGAAAAACTGTTTTTT.

This clonotype was observed a handful of times. A much larger clone lies a single base off, so this may be a read error. V and J are TRBV7-8 and TRBJ1-1; D is perhaps TRBD1 (6 bases). CDR1 is SGHVS, CDR2 FQNEAQ, per germline. The CDR3 extends over 13 amino acids. The V gene lost 8 bases and the J gene lost 3 bases, with 13 bases spanning the gap. The CDR3 nucleotides are TGTGCCAGCGGCCCCGGGACATACACTGAAGCTTTCTTT. Protein product: CASGPGTYTEAFF.

This chain connects TRBV11-2 to TRBJ2-5; 9 nucleotides agree with TRBD2. There are 15 residues in the CDR3. The germline CDR1 and CDR2 sequences are SGHAT and FQNNGV. The junction had 4 bases not matched to a gene; V was cut back by 0 bases and J by 5 bases. The DNA of the CDR3 is TGTGCCAGCAGCTTAGAATGGCTAGCGGGGGAGACCCAGTACTTC. Amino acids: CASSLEWLAGETQYF.

The CDR3: CASSLYSAGLAGGTYNEQFF. The CDR3, as DNA: TGTGCCAGCAGCTTGTACTCCGCGGGACTAGCGGGAGGGACCTACAATGAGCAGTTCTTC. The rearrangement uses TRBV13 and TRBJ2-1; 16 positions match TRBD2. With V trimmed by 3 bases and J by 2 bases, 10 bases remained unmatched. Germline CDR1 PRHDT, CDR2 FYEKMQ (reference sequence). The length of the CDR3 is 20 residues.

The table lists this clonotype with many counts. The chain joins TRBV24-1 to TRBJ2-3, with D possibly matching TRBD1 (5 bases). The germline V gene has CDR1 KGHDR and CDR2 SFDVKD. There are 14 residues in the CDR3. The germline V and J ends were trimmed by 3 bases and 3 bases, with 9 bases remaining between them. This chain's CDR3 is CATSDPGKTDTQYF. The CDR3 DNA sequence: TGTGCCACCAGTGATCCAGGGAAGACAGATACGCAGTATTTT.

V usage is TRBV11-2 and J usage is TRBJ2-5; D gene unclear. The germline V gene encodes CDR1 SGHAT and CDR2 FQNNGV. The CDR3 is made up of 13 amino acids. V was cut by 5 bases and J by 2 bases, with 9 bases left in between. Here the CDR3 reads CASSRHGQETQYF. DNA of the CDR3: TGTGCCAGCAGCCGACACGGTCAAGAGACCCAGTACTTC.

Worth noting for this clonotype: A much larger clone is a single base away; this may be a read error. The chain joins TRBV12-3 or TRBV12-4 to TRBJ1-1; no firm D call. The CDR3 consists of 14 residues. V lost 6 bases, J lost 11 bases, and 22 bases lay in between. The CDR3 spells CASSWGDGPFVAFF. CDR3 in DNA: TGTGCCAGCAGCTGGGGAGACGGGCCGTTTGTCGCTTTCTTT.

The V gene is TRBV10-2, the J gene TRBJ1-1; 8 nucleotides line up with TRBD1. Unmatched junction bases numbered 7, after V lost 6 bases and J lost 4 bases. The germline CDR1 and CDR2 sequences are WSHSY and SAAADI. This CDR3 region has 14 residues. CDR3 DNA sequence: TGCGCCAGCAGCGGACAGGGTTTGGGCACTGAAGCTTTCTTT. Translation gives CASSGQGLGTEAFF.

This clonotype was observed many times. The J gene is TRBJ2-2, the V gene TRBV24-1; 12 bases align to TRBD1. Germline CDR1 reads KGHDR; CDR2 reads SFDVKD. V shed 6 bases, J shed 7 bases, and the junction held 8 bases outside the gene matches. This CDR3 spans 16 amino acids. The CDR3, as DNA: TGTGCCACCAGTCAGCCGGGACAGGGGGCGTACGGGGAGCTGTTTTTT. Encoded protein: CATSQPGQGAYGELFF.

The chain recombines TRBV7-3 with TRBJ2-7; possible D gene TRBD1, 6 bases. This CDR3 spans 15 amino acids. V shed 0 bases and J shed 3 bases, with 12 bases lying between them. The germline V gene encodes CDR1 SGHTA and CDR2 FQGTGA. The CDR3 loop reads CASSLTPGHRYEQYF. CDR3 sequence (DNA): TGTGCCAGCAGCTTAACTCCGGGACATCGCTACGAGCAGTACTTC.

The V gene is TRBV7-8, the J gene TRBJ2-7; the D is unclear. The CDR3 totals 12 residues. Germline lookup yields CDR1 SGHVS and CDR2 FQNEAQ. Trimming took 5 bases from V and 6 from J, leaving 11 bases between them. CDR3 loop: CASSGNDPEQYF. CDR3 in DNA: TGTGCCAGCAGCGGGAACGACCCCGAGCAGTACTTC.

This clonotype has a count of ten or more. V is TRBV20-1 and J is TRBJ2-1; TRBD2 matches at 13 bases. The CDR3 covers 14 residues. Germline trimming cut 6 bases from V and 8 bases from J; bases unmatched to any gene: 7. Germline values: CDR1 DFQATT, CDR2 SNEGSKA (reference sequence). CDR3 region: CSAMTSGRPHEQFF. CDR3 nucleotides: TGCAGTGCCATGACTAGCGGGAGGCCCCATGAGCAGTTCTTC.

Ten or more counts support this clonotype. The rearrangement joins TRBV2 to TRBJ2-1; D is unclear. CDR3 length: 11 amino acids. Trimming left V 11 bases short and J 5 bases short, with 10 bases between. The germline CDR1 and CDR2 sequences are SNHLY and FYNNEI. CDR3 sequence reads: CAGRQDNEQFF. The CDR3 coding sequence is TGTGCCGGCCGGCAGGACAATGAGCAGTTCTTC.

This clonotype was picked up many times. The rearrangement joins TRBV3-1 to TRBJ2-1; D gene uncertain. The CDR3 consists of 13 residues. Per the germline V gene, CDR1 is LGHDT and CDR2 is YNNKEL (reference sequence). The V end was cut by 1 base, the J end by 9 bases, with 10 bases between. This chain's CDR3 is CASSQVRASEQFF. In DNA form, the CDR3 reads TGTGCCAGCAGCCAAGTACGGGCAAGTGAGCAGTTCTTC.

This clonotype was counted between two and nine times. In DNA, the CDR3 is TGTGCCAGCAGCCGCACGCAGGGGGAAGCTTTCTTT. This translates into CASSRTQGEAFF. This chain uses TRBV9 with TRBJ1-1, with D tentatively TRBD1 (6 bases). CDR3 length: 12 residues. Per the germline V gene, CDR1 is SGDLS and CDR2 is YYNGEE. Trimming cost V 4 bases and J 8 bases, with 12 bases left between them.

This clonotype was picked up many times. The chain recombines TRBV20-1 with TRBJ2-1; D remains ambiguous. Germline CDR1 and CDR2: DFQATT and SNEGSKA (reference sequence). The CDR3 has 11 amino acids. The V gene lost 2 bases and the J gene lost 3 bases, with 2 bases spanning the gap. The chain's CDR3 is CSARHYNEQFF. CDR3 coding DNA: TGCAGTGCTAGACACTACAATGAGCAGTTCTTC.

The rearrangement joins TRBV6-5 to TRBJ2-7; TRBD1 matches at 7 bases. Germline CDR1 reads MNHEY; CDR2 reads SVGAGI. The CDR3 is made up of 15 amino acids. Trimming took 2 bases from V and 0 from J; bases not matched to a gene: 4. This CDR3 is CASSYRQGNSYEQYF. The DNA for the CDR3 is TGTGCCAGCAGTTACCGACAGGGAAACTCCTACGAGCAGTACTTC.

This clonotype was recorded at least ten times. This chain connects TRBV6-2 or TRBV6-3 to TRBJ1-1; perhaps TRBD1 as D (6 bases). CDR1 is MNHEY and CDR2 is SVGEGT in the germline V gene. The V end lost 7 bases, the J end lost 5 bases, and 17 bases lay between the germline ends. The CDR3 length is 14 residues. CDR3 amino acids: CASNTPTGQTEAFF. In nucleotides, the CDR3 is TGTGCCAGCAACACACCTACAGGGCAGACTGAAGCTTTCTTT.